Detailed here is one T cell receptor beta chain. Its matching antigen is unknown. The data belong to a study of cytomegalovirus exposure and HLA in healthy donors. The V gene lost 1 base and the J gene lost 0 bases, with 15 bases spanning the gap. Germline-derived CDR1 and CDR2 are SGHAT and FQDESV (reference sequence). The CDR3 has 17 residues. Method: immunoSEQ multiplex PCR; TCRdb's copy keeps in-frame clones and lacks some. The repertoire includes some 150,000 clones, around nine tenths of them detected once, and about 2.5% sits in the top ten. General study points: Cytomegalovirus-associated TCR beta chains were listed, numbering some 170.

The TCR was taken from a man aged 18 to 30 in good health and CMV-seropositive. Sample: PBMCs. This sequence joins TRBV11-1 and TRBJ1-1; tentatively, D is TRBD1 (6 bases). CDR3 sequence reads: CASSLGGGPLMNTEAFF. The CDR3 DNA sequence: TGTGCCAGCAGCTTAGGCGGGGGGCCACTCATGAACACTGAAGCTTTCTTT.